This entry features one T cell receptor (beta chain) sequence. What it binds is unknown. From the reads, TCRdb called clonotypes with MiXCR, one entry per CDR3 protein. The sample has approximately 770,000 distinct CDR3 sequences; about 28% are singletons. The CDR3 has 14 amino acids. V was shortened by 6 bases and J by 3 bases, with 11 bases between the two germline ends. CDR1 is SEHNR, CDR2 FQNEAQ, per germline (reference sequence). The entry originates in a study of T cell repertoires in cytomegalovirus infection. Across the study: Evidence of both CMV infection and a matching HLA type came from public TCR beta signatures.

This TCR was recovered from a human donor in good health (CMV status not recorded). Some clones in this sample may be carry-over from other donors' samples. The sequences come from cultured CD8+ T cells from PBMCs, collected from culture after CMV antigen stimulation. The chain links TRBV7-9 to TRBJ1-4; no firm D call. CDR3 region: CASRGGGSNEKLFF. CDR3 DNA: TGTGCCAGCAGGGGAGGCGGCTCTAATGAAAAACTGTTTTTT.